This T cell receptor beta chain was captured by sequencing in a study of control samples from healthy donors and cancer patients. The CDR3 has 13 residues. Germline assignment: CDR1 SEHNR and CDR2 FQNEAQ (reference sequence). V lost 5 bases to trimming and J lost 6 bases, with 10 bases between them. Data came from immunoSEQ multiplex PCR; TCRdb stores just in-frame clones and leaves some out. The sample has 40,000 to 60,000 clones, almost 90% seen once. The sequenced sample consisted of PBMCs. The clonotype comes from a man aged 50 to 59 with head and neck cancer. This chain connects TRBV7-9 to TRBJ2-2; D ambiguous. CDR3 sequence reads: CASSPSQAGELFF. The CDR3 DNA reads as TGTGCCAGCAGCCCCAGTCAGGCCGGGGAGCTGTTTTTT.